This T cell receptor beta chain comes out of a study of blood T cell repertoires in COVID-19. Study details: Samples representing acute and convalescent COVID-19 were sourced from the United States, Italy and Spain.

The method was immunoSEQ multiplex PCR; TCRdb's version includes in-frame clones alone and lacks a portion of them. The sample contains some 200,000 clones, around 87% of which appear only once. Germline V lookup: CDR1 SGHTA, CDR2 FQGNSA. Unmatched junction bases numbered 1, after V lost 4 bases and J lost 4 bases. The CDR3 runs to 14 residues. Points on this clone: The same CDR3 arises from other DNA sequences in this sample as well.

This clonotype originated in a woman in her twenties or thirties who had recovered from COVID-19. The chain recombines TRBV7-2 with TRBJ1-3; TRBD1 agrees at 10 bases. Sequences were obtained from PBMCs or T cells enriched from blood (not recorded which). For the CDR3, the DNA is TGTGCCAGCAGCTCGGGACAGGGGGGAAACACCATATATTTT. Residues: CASSSGQGGNTIYF.